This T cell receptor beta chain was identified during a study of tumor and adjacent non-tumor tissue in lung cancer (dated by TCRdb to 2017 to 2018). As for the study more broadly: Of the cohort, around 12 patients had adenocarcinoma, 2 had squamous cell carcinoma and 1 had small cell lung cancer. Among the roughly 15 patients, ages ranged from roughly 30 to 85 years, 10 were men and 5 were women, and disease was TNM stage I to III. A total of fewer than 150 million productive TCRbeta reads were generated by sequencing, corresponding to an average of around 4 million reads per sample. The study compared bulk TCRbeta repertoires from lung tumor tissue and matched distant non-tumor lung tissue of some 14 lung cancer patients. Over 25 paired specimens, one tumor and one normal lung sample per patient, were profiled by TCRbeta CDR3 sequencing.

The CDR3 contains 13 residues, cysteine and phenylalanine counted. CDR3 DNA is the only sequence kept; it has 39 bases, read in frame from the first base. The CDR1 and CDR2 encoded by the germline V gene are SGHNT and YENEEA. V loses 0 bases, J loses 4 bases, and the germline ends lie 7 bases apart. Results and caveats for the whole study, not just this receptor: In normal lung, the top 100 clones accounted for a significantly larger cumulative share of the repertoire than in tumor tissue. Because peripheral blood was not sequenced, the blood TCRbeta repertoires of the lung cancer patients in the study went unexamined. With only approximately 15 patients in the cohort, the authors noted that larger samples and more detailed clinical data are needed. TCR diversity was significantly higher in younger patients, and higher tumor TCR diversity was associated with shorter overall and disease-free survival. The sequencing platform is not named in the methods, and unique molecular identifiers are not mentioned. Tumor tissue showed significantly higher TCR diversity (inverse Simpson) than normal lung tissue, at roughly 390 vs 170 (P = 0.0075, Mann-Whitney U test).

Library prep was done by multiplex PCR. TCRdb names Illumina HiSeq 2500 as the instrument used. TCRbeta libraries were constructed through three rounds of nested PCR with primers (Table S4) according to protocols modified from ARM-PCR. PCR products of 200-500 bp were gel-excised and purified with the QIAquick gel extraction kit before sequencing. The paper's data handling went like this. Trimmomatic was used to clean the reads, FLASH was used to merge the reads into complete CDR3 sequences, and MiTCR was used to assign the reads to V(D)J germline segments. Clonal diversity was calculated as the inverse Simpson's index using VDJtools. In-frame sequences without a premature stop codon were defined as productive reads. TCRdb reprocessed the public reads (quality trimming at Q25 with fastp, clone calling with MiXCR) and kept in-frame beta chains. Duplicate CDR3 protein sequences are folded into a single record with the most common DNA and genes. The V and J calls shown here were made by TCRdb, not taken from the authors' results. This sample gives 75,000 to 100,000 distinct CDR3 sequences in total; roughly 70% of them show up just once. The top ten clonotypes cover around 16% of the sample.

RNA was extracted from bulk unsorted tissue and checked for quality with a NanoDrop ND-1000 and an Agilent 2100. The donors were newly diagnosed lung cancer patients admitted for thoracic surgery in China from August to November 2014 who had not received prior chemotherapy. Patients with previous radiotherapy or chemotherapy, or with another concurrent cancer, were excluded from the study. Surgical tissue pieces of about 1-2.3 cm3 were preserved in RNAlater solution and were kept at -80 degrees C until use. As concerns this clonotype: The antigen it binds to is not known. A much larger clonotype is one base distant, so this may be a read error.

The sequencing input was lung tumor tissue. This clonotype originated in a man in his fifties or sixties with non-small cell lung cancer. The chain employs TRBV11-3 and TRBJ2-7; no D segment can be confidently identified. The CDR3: CASSLDVLYEQYF. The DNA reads TGTGCCAGCAGCTTAGACGTACTGTACGAGCAGTACTTC.